Below are 27 T cell receptor beta chains sequenced from a single sample in a study of blood T cell repertoires in COVID-19. The repertoire was sequenced with immunoSEQ multiplex PCR; TCRdb's copy has only in-frame clones and lacks some. The sample records roughly 100,000 clones, around nine tenths being singletons. The sequencing input was peripheral blood. These receptor sequences come from a woman in her seventies with acute or convalescent COVID-19.

This clone has only one observation. The V call is TRBV11-2, the J call TRBJ2-2, with TRBD2 matching 7 bases. J was trimmed by 5 bases and V by 5 bases; bases with no gene match: 8. Germline V lookup: CDR1 SGHAT, CDR2 FQNNGV. CDR3 size: 15 residues. CDR3 amino acids: CASSPGLYQTGELFF. DNA of the CDR3: TGTGCCAGCAGCCCGGGACTATACCAAACCGGGGAGCTGTTTTTT.

This clone was observed a single time. V is TRBV3-1 (or the pseudogene TRBV3-2) and J is TRBJ2-1, with TRBD2 identical over 9 bases. V lost 4 bases, J lost 8 bases, and 6 bases stayed unmatched. This CDR3 is built from 14 residues. The germline V gene encodes CDR1 LGHDT and CDR2 YNNKEL (reference sequence). The CDR3 DNA sequence: TGTGCCAGCAGCCCTCTAGCGGGGAGTCATGAGCAGTTCTTC. Its protein product is CASSPLAGSHEQFF.

This chain links TRBV12-2 with TRBJ2-7; the table's D gene call, TRBD1, was not cross checked with the DNA. TRBV12-2 is a pseudogene. The CDR3 is 15 residues long. This CDR3 reads CASRCRQLQPYEQYF. In DNA, the CDR3 is TGTGCAAGTCGCTGTCGACAACTCCAACCCTACGAGCAGTACTTC.

This clone was seen only a few times. The V and J genes are TRBV11-2 and TRBJ2-7; 9 positions match TRBD1. The CDR3 is 13 residues long. Germline assignment: CDR1 SGHAT and CDR2 FQNNGV. Losses at the gene ends were 2 bases for V and 9 bases for J; bases not matched to a gene: 5. In DNA form, the CDR3 reads TGTGCCAGCAGCTTAACCGAACAGGGGGCGCAGTACTTC. Its translation is CASSLTEQGAQYF. The full variable domain, rest sourced from reference TRBV11-2 and TRBJ2-7, is EAGVAQSPRYKIIEKRQSVAFWCNPISGHATLYWYQQILGQGPKLLIQFQNNGVVDDSQLPKDRFSAERLKGVDSTLKIQPAKLEDSAVYLCASSLTEQGAQYFGPGTRLTVT.

This clone appeared a few times. The chain couples TRBV3-1 (or the pseudogene TRBV3-2) to TRBJ1-1; D not resolved. V was trimmed by 4 bases and J by 0 bases, leaving 9 bases between them. Per the germline V gene, CDR1 is LGHDT and CDR2 is YNNKEL (reference sequence). This CDR3 is built from 14 residues. CDR3 coding DNA: TGTGCCAGCAGCCCACAGAAAATGAACACTGAAGCTTTCTTT. This codes for CASSPQKMNTEAFF.

This clone turned up a few times. The chain employs TRBV7-3 and TRBJ2-1; D call uncertain. CDR1 and CDR2 from the germline V gene are SGHTA and FQGTGA. The CDR3 spans 16 residues. V lost 5 bases and J 3 bases, leaving 17 bases between the germline ends. CDR3 in amino acids: CASSPAGTNHYNEQFF. The DNA of the CDR3 is TGTGCCAGCAGCCCTGCTGGAACTAATCACTACAATGAGCAGTTCTTC.

The chain combines TRBV6-5 with TRBJ2-1; 7 bases align to TRBD2. J lost 0 bases, V lost 10 bases, and 6 bases had no gene match. The CDR3 is made up of 14 amino acids. Looked up from germline, CDR1 is MNHEY and CDR2 is SVGAGI. The CDR3 DNA reads as TGTGCCACCCAGCGGGGAAGCTCCTACAATGAGCAGTTCTTC. Protein product: CATQRGSSYNEQFF.

The rearrangement uses TRBV5-1 and TRBJ2-7; 7 bases are shared with TRBD2. The CDR3 runs to 16 residues. Looked up from germline, CDR1 is SGHRS and CDR2 is YFSETQ. J was trimmed by 3 bases and V by 4 bases; bases with no gene match: 13. CDR3 bases: TGCGCCAGCAGCCCGGCTCCTGGCGGGGGAAACTACGAGCAGTACTTC. It is translated as CASSPAPGGGNYEQYF. The full variable domain, rest sourced from reference TRBV5-1 and TRBJ2-7, is KAGVTQTPRYLIKTRGQQVTLSCSPISGHRSVSWYQQTPGQGLQFLFEYFSETQRNKGNFPGRFSGRQFSNSRSEMNVSTLELGDSALYLCASSPAPGGGNYEQYFGPGTRLTVT.

The J gene is TRBJ2-1, the V gene TRBV10-3; a weak D match, TRBD2 (7 bases). Germline CDR1 is ENHRY and CDR2 is SYGVKD. The CDR3 contains 16 residues. V was trimmed by 5 bases and J by 1 base, leaving 15 bases between them. DNA of the CDR3: TGTGCCATCAGTCAAAAACAGGGAGGGTCCTACAATGAGCAGTTCTTC. It yields the protein CAISQKQGGSYNEQFF.

The chain couples TRBV6-5 to TRBJ2-7; 9 bases are a match to TRBD1. Germline V lookup: CDR1 MNHEY, CDR2 SVGAGI. This CDR3 is built from 13 residues. The J segment lost 2 bases and the V segment lost 6 bases, leaving 2 bases of the junction unmatched. CDR3 protein: CASSRDRAYEQYF. In nucleotides, the CDR3 is TGTGCCAGCAGCCGGGACAGGGCCTACGAGCAGTACTTC.

The V call is TRBV5-1, the J call TRBJ2-7, with 10 nucleotides matching TRBD2. Germline assignment: CDR1 SGHRS and CDR2 YFSETQ. Trimming cost V 4 bases and J 8 bases; bases outside gene matches: 12. The CDR3 covers 15 residues. The CDR3 DNA reads as TGCGCCAGCAGCCCCGGTGGCCTAGCGGGGGCTCAGCAGTACTTC. It yields the protein CASSPGGLAGAQQYF.

J is TRBJ2-7 and V is TRBV7-9, with D possibly matching TRBD1 (5 bases). Trimming cost V 3 bases and J 3 bases, with 18 bases left between them. CDR3 size: 16 residues. Germline V gene lookup returns CDR1 SEHNR and CDR2 FQNEAQ (reference sequence). As DNA, the CDR3 is TGTGCCAGCAGCTTTCAATCCAGGACAACAAACTACGAGCAGTACTTC. It yields the protein CASSFQSRTTNYEQYF.

In this sample, this clone turned up once. The chain couples TRBV12-3 or TRBV12-4 to TRBJ2-2; D is ambiguous. V was cut by 6 bases and J by 5 bases, with 10 bases left in between. The CDR3 covers 13 residues. The CDR3 nucleotides read TGTGCCAGCAGCCAGGTGATTACCGGGGAGCTGTTTTTT. It encodes CASSQVITGELFF.

This clone showed up just once. This chain joins TRBV7-9 and TRBJ2-1; TRBD2 matches 9 bases. This CDR3 has 15 amino acids. The junction had 9 bases not matched to a gene; V was cut back by 3 bases and J by 9 bases. Looked up from germline, CDR1 is SEHNR and CDR2 is FQNEAQ (reference sequence). CDR3 protein: CASSFGGGAVFEQFF. CDR3 bases: TGTGCCAGCAGCTTCGGCGGGGGGGCCGTTTTTGAGCAGTTCTTC.

V is TRBV6-2 or TRBV6-3 and J is TRBJ2-3; 8 nucleotides agree with TRBD2. CDR3 size: 16 residues. The germline CDR1 and CDR2 sequences are MNHEY and SVGEGT. With 0 bases clipped from V and 0 bases from J, the junction kept 2 bases outside the gene matches. CDR3 sequence (DNA): TGTGCCAGCAGTTACTCGTTAGCGGGGAGCACAGATACGCAGTATTTT. It specifies CASSYSLAGSTDTQYF.

The chain links TRBV27 to TRBJ2-3; 7 positions match TRBD1. CDR3 length equals 13 residues. Looked up from germline, CDR1 is MNHEY and CDR2 is SMNVEV (reference sequence). Germline trimming cut 8 bases from V and 2 bases from J; bases unmatched to any gene: 4. CDR3 region: CASGTADTDTQYF. CDR3 DNA: TGTGCCAGCGGGACAGCGGACACAGATACGCAGTATTTT.

This clone has just a few counts. The chain recombines TRBV6-5 with TRBJ1-2; TRBD1 matches 11 bases. V was clipped by 2 bases and J by 3 bases; unmatched bases: 5. The CDR3 covers 16 residues. Per the germline V gene, CDR1 is MNHEY and CDR2 is SVGAGI. The CDR3 reads CASSYGQGALYYGYTF. CDR3 nucleotides: TGTGCCAGCAGTTACGGACAGGGGGCGCTTTACTATGGCTACACCTTC.

The table lists this clone with a few counts. J is TRBJ1-1 and V is TRBV24-1; weak D call: TRBD1 (6 bases). The V gene lost 9 bases and the J gene lost 4 bases, with 14 bases spanning the gap. Germline CDR1 is KGHDR and CDR2 is SFDVKD. The CDR3 spans 13 residues. The CDR3 sequence is CATSYREGTEAFF. As DNA, the CDR3 is TGTGCCACCTCGTACAGGGAAGGCACTGAAGCTTTCTTT.

This rearrangement joins TRBV2 to TRBJ2-1; 10 nucleotides line up with TRBD2. V lost 6 bases and J lost 6; bases outside the gene matches: 5. The CDR3 has 14 amino acids. CDR1 SNHLY and CDR2 FYNNEI come from the germline V gene. The CDR3 sequence: CASRLAGTVNEQFF. CDR3 nucleotide sequence: TGTGCCAGCAGACTAGCGGGAACGGTCAATGAGCAGTTCTTC.

The V gene is TRBV27, the J gene TRBJ1-5, with D maybe TRBD1 (6 bases). Germline V gene sequence: CDR1 MNHEY, CDR2 SMNVEV (reference sequence). The germline V and J ends were trimmed by 6 bases and 7 bases, with 22 bases remaining between them. The CDR3 has 16 amino acids. Written as DNA, the CDR3 is TGTGCCAGCAGCCCTGGGGGCCCCGGGGCGAGGCAGCCCCAGCATTTT. Translated, it gives CASSPGGPGARQPQHF.

This rearrangement joins TRBV15 to TRBJ1-4; 7 bases map to TRBD1. V lost 3 bases to trimming and J lost 7 bases; unmatched junction nucleotides: 8. Germline CDR1 reads LNHNV; CDR2 reads YYDKDF (reference sequence). This CDR3 comprises 15 residues. The CDR3 sequence: CATSRSGTVGEKLFF. CDR3 nucleotide sequence: TGTGCCACCAGCAGGTCCGGGACAGTCGGTGAAAAACTGTTTTTT.

The rearrangement links TRBV6-5 to TRBJ2-1; D remains ambiguous. The CDR3 spans 13 residues. Per germline, CDR1 MNHEY and CDR2 SVGAGI. The germline V and J ends were trimmed by 8 bases and 1 base, with 9 bases remaining between them. The CDR3 sequence is CASEVVSYNEQFF. CDR3 nucleotides: TGTGCCAGCGAGGTCGTATCCTACAATGAGCAGTTCTTC.

The gene calls are TRBV5-5 and TRBJ2-4; D is possibly TRBD1 (6 bases). This CDR3 is 16 amino acids long. Looked up from germline, CDR1 is SGHKS and CDR2 is YYEKEE (reference sequence). Between the trimmed V and J ends, which lost 5 bases and 2 bases, there was a span of 17 bases. The CDR3 here is CASRGRDKNTKNIQYF. The CDR3, as DNA: TGTGCCAGCAGGGGAAGGGACAAAAACACCAAAAACATTCAGTACTTC.

DNA of the CDR3: TGTGCCAGTAGATCGCCCTCCGGGACAGGGTCATACGAGCAGTACTTC. Protein product: CASRSPSGTGSYEQYF. V gene TRBV19 combines with J gene TRBJ2-7; 9 nucleotides match TRBD1. J was trimmed by 4 bases and V by 6 bases; bases with no gene match: 13. The CDR3 covers 16 residues. Germline values: CDR1 LNHDA, CDR2 SQIVND (reference sequence).

This clone was picked up one time. The chain has TRBV3-1 (or the pseudogene TRBV3-2) and TRBJ2-7; 10 nucleotides line up with TRBD2. Per the germline V gene, CDR1 is LGHDT and CDR2 is YNNKEL (reference sequence). The length of the CDR3 is 15 residues. With 1 base clipped from V and 4 bases from J, the junction kept 4 bases outside the gene matches. The CDR3 sequence: CASSQAAGGSYEQYF. The CDR3 DNA sequence: TGTGCCAGCAGCCAAGCAGCGGGAGGGTCATACGAGCAGTACTTC.

This chain joins TRBV3-1 (or the pseudogene TRBV3-2) and TRBJ1-1; possible D gene TRBD1, 6 bases. CDR1 LGHDT and CDR2 YNNKEL come from the germline V gene (reference sequence). The CDR3 has 14 amino acids. V was cut by 4 bases and J by 4 bases, with 13 bases left in between. The chain's CDR3 is CASSLTRGSTEAFF. CDR3 nucleotide sequence: TGTGCCAGCAGCCTGACCAGGGGATCCACTGAAGCTTTCTTT.

The chain couples TRBV11-2 to TRBJ2-7, with a possible D match to TRBD2 (5 bases). Germline values: CDR1 SGHAT, CDR2 FQNNGV. CDR3 length equals 14 residues. V was shortened by 7 bases and J by 3 bases, with 16 bases between the two germline ends. The CDR3 spells CASKRADYNYEQYF. The CDR3 nucleotides read TGTGCCAGCAAAAGAGCCGACTACAACTACGAGCAGTACTTC.